This record looks at one T cell receptor (beta chain) sequence and its context. This record comes from a study of blood T cell repertoires in COVID-19. In germline, CDR1 is MDHEN, CDR2 SYDVKM. The V end lost 6 bases, the J end lost 16 bases, and 15 bases lay between the germline ends. There are 11 residues in the CDR3. Profiling relied on immunoSEQ multiplex PCR, and the TCRdb table lists in-frame clones only, not all of them. The table shows some 370,000 clones, with 89% occurring only once. The chain uses TRBV28 and TRBJ1-4; possible D gene TRBD1, 5 bases. The material sequenced was peripheral blood. This TCR derives from a man between 35 and 55 years old with acute or convalescent COVID-19. CDR3 amino acids: CASSWGPRQFF. For the CDR3, the DNA is TGTGCCAGCAGCTGGGGCCCGAGGCAGTTTTTT.